This TCR beta chain was identified in a study of blood T cells in healthy people across ages. The study's findings and limits: Age brought a roughly linear fall in TCR beta diversity measured per million T cells. Shifts in expanded clonotypes may have been confounded by donor CMV status, which was unknown.

In germline, CDR1 is SGHDN, CDR2 FVKESK. Deletions cut 0 bases from V and 5 bases from J, with 22 bases between. CDR3 size: 18 residues. Primers used in a second PCR of about 6 to 11 cycles were a sample-barcoded 5' primer and a J-beta primer mix. TCRdb called the 5' RACE reads again in MiXCR, with one record for every CDR3 protein. The sample holds about 1,400,000 distinct CDR3 sequences, almost 60% seen once. A note on this clonotype: Its specificity is not known.

Roughly 9 milliliters of peripheral blood were drawn from each donor. Total RNA was isolated from each sample in quantities of at least 5.5 micrograms. Sequences were obtained from blood. This chain connects TRBV14 to TRBJ2-5; the D gene could be TRBD1 or TRBD2 (6 bases each). The TCR sequence derives from a man aged 18-30 years in good health. CDR3 nucleotides: TGTGCCAGCAGCCAAGATCTTAAGAAAGGGGGGTTAGTGGAGACCCAGTACTTC. Amino acids: CASSQDLKKGGLVETQYF.